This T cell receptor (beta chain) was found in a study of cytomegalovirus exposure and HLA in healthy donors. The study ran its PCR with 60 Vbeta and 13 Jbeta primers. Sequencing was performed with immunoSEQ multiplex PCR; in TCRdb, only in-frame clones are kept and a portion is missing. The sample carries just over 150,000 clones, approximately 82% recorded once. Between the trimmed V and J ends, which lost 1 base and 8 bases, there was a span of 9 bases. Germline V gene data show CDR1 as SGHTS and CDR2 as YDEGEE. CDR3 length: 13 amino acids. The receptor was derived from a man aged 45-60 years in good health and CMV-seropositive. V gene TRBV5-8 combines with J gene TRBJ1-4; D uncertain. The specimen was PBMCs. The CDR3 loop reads CASSLWVREKLFF. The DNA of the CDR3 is TGTGCCAGCAGCTTGTGGGTCAGGGAAAAACTGTTTTTT. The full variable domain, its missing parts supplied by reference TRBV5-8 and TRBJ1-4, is EAGVTQSPTHLIKTRGQQATLRCSPISGHTSVYWYQQALGLGLQFLLWYDEGEERNRGNFPPRFSGRQFPNYSSELNVNALELEDSALYLCASSLWVREKLFFGSGTQLSVL.